The clone carrying this TCR beta chain came up many times. One junction end does not reproduce the germline sequence, and a read error may be involved. This entry comes from a study of blood T cells in healthy people across ages. Using a J-beta primer mix together with a sample-barcoded 5' primer, a second PCR was run for about 6 to 12 cycles. From the 5' RACE reads, TCRdb called clonotypes with MiXCR, one entry per CDR3 protein. The sample has roughly 500,000 distinct CDR3 sequences, 27% seen once. From germline, CDR1 is MNHNY and CDR2 SVGAGI (reference sequence). This CDR3 is built from 13 residues.

The sequence was obtained from a woman aged 70-85 years in good health. J is TRBJ2-7 and V is TRBV6-6, with a weak D call TRBD1 (6 bases). Sequenced: blood. This CDR3 reads CASSLTGPYEQYF. Written as DNA, the CDR3 is TGCGCCAGCAGTTTGACAGGTCCCTACGAGCAGTACTTC.